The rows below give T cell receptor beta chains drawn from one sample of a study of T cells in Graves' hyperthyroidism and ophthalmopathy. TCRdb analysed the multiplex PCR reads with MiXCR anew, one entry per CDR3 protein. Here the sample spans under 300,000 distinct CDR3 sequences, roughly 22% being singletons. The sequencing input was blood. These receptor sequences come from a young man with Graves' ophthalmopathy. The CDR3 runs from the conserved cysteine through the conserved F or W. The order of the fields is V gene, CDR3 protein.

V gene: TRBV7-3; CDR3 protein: CASSLSAGGGEQYF
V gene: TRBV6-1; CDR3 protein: CASSEGTGGFYEQYF
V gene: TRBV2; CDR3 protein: CASSGGQDEAFF
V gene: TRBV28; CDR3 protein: CASRIPGANYGYTF
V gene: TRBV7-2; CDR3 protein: CASSLGGKSTGELFF
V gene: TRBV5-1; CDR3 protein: CASSPWDRVNTEAFF
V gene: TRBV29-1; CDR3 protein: CSATTGGNTEAFF
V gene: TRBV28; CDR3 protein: CASTPGGPGNEQFF
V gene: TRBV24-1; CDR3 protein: CATSDPTTSGGTYNEQFF
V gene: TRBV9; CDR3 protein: CASSVGLAGDSEQYF
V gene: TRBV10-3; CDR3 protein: CAISEGTGPYEQYF
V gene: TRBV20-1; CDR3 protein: CSARDLREGRETQYF
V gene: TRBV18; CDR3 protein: CASSPPGTGRYNEQFF
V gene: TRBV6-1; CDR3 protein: CASSVGQGFSYEQYF
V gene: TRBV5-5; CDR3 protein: CASSFRAQPLAQHF
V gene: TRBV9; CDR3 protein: CASSVGDDQPQHF
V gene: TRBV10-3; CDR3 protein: CAINGASGIQEQYF
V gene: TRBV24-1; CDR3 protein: CATSEQGSGYTF
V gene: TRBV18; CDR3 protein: CASSPTGDYGYTF
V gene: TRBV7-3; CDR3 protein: CASSWVTEAFF
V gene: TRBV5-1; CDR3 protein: CASSWASGSTDTQYF
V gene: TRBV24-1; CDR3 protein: CATSDNRGYEQYF
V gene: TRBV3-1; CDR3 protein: CASSQESRFTYNEQFF
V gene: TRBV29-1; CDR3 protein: CSVGRGTGETQYF
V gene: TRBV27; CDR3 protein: CASSFQSNQPQHF
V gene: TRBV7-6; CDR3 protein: CASSLASYGYNEQFF
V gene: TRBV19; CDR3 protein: CASGNVARTEAFF
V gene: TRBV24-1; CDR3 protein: CATSGLRTDTQYF
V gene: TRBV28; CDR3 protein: CASSLSGNGELFF
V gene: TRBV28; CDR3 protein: CASSFEKWTSGGTGELFF
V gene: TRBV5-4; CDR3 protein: CASRVLSSETQYF
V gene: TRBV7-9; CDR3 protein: CASSRRGMNTEAFF
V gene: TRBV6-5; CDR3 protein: CASSYRGTDTEAFF
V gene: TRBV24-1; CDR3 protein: CATSEPLSPPVPNEKLFF
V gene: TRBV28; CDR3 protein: CASSRQGRANYGYTF
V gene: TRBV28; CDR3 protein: CASSGHYSNQPQHF
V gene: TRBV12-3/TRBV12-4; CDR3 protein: CASRLGGNRGEQYF